This is a list of T cell receptor beta chains from one sample in a study of cytomegalovirus exposure and HLA in healthy donors. Sequenced by immunoSEQ multiplex PCR; TCRdb stores in-frame clones only, minus some. The sample lists approximately 150,000 clones, around 80% occurring once. The sequenced sample consisted of PBMCs. The receptors come from a female donor in good health and CMV-seronegative. The CDR3 runs from the conserved cysteine through the conserved F or W. D genes are given only for firm matches. Clone size is stated in some rows and not others, as once, few, many or a class when expanded.

V gene	J gene	D gene	clone size	CDR3 DNA	CDR3 protein
TRBV10-3	TRBJ2-1	-	few	TGTGCCATCAGTGAATACCAGAGCGGAACTCAGTTCTTC	CAISEYQSGTQFF
TRBV9	TRBJ2-3	-	-	TGTGCCAGCAGCGTAATAGGGGCAAGGACAGATACGCAGTATTTT	CASSVIGARTDTQYF
TRBV5-1	TRBJ2-5	-	-	TGCGCCAGCACCTTTGGGGGGGGCATCGAAGAGACCCAGTACTTC	CASTFGGGIEETQYF
TRBV6-1	TRBJ2-7	TRBD2	-	TGTGCCAGCGGGGTAGGACTAGCGGGCCTCTACGAGCAGTACTTC	CASGVGLAGLYEQYF
TRBV11-2	TRBJ2-1	TRBD2	-	TGTGCCAGCAGCCAGATACGGGCACTAGCGGCCTCCTACAATGAGCAGTTCTTC	CASSQIRALAASYNEQFF
TRBV5-1	TRBJ1-2	TRBD1	-	TGCGCCAGCAGCTTCAACAGGGGGCTAAATGGCTACACCTTC	CASSFNRGLNGYTF
TRBV5-4	TRBJ2-7	-	few	TGTGCCAGCAGCCTCGGAACGGGGGTATTAGGGGAGCAGTACTTC	CASSLGTGVLGEQYF
TRBV29-1	TRBJ2-2	-	-	TGCAGCGTTGAAGGTGTGGCAGACTCTCCCCGGGAGCTGTTTTTT	CSVEGVADSPRELFF
TRBV14	TRBJ2-2	-	-	TGTGCCAGCAGCCAAGATAGGAGGCTGTTTTTT	CASSQDRRLFF
TRBV15	TRBJ1-1	TRBD1	-	TGTGCCACCAGCAGGGGAACAGGGGTGGGGAACACTGAAGCTTTCTTT	CATSRGTGVGNTEAFF
TRBV30	TRBJ1-3	-	-	TGTGCCTGGAGTGGGGGGGGAACTGGAAACACCATATATTTT	CAWSGGGTGNTIYF
TRBV2	TRBJ1-2	TRBD1	once	TGTGCCAGCGACAGGGCTAACTATGGCTACACCTTC	CASDRANYGYTF
TRBV7-8	TRBJ1-1	-	-	TGTGCCAGCAGCCCAAGGGGGTACACTGAAGCTTTCTTT	CASSPRGYTEAFF
TRBV5-4	TRBJ2-7	TRBD2	-	TGTGCCAGCAGCCTACCGGGACTAGCGGGAGACTCCTACGAGCAGTACTTC	CASSLPGLAGDSYEQYF
TRBV19	TRBJ1-6	TRBD1	-	TGTGCCAGTACTGGAGGACAGGCAAAATCAAATTCACCCCTCCACTTT	CASTGGQAKSNSPLHF
TRBV28	TRBJ1-2	-	once	TGTGCCAGCAGCCTTGACGGCAGGGAATTAGGGGGCTACACCTTC	CASSLDGRELGGYTF